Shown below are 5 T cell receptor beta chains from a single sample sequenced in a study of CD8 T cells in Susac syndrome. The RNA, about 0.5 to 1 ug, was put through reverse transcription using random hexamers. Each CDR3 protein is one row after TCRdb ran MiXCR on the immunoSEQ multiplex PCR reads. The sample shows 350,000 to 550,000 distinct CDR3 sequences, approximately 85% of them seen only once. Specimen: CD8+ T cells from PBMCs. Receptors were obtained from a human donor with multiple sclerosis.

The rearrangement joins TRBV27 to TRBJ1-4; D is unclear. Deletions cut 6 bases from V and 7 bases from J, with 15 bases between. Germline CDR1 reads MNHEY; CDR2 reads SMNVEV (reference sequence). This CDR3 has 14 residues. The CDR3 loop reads CASSPVGLGEKLFF. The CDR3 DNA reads TGTGCCAGCAGCCCGGTGGGCCTCGGTGAAAAACTGTTTTTT.

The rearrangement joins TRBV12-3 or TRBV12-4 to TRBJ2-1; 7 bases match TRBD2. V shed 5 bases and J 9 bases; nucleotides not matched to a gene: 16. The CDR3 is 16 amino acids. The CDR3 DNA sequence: TGTGCCAGCAGTCGGGCCCCTAGCGGTCCTACCCTTGAGCAGTTCTTC. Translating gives CASSRAPSGPTLEQFF.

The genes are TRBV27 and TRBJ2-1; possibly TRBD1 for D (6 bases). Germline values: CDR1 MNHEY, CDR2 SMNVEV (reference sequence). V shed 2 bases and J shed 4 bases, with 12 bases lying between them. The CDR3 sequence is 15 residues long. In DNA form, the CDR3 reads TGTGCCAGCAGTTTAACAGGGTTTTTTTACAATGAGCAGTTCTTC. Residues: CASSLTGFFYNEQFF.

Here the CDR3 reads CASSPSWWANNEQFF. The CDR3, as DNA: TGTGCCAGCAGCCCGTCATGGTGGGCAAACAATGAGCAGTTCTTC. This rearrangement joins TRBV11-1 to TRBJ2-1, with unresolved D. Trimming shortened V by 5 bases and J by 5 bases, and 16 bases separated the two germline ends. Germline assignment: CDR1 SGHAT and CDR2 FQDESV (reference sequence). CDR3 length: 15 amino acids.

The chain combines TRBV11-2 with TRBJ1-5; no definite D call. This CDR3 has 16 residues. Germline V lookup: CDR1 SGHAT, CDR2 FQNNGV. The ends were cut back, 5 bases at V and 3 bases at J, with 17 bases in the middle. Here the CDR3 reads CASSPTVGQPNQPQHF. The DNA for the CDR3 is TGTGCCAGCAGCCCCACCGTTGGGCAGCCCAATCAGCCCCAGCATTTT.